The 21 T cell receptor beta chains below were found in one sample sequenced in a study of breast tumors, draining lymph nodes, adjacent tissues. MiXCR was run by TCRdb on the multiplex PCR reads, yielding one entry per CDR3 protein. The table shows fewer than 80,000 distinct CDR3 sequences, with roughly 44% occurring only once. Sequences were obtained from breast tumor tissue. The source of these receptors is a female donor with breast cancer. Some clones in this sample may be carry-over from other donors' samples.

This clonotype was detected ten times or more. The chain links TRBV7-2 to TRBJ1-5; D might be TRBD1 (6 bases). Trimming removed 5 bases from V and 4 bases from J, with 15 bases in between. In germline, CDR1 is SGHTA, CDR2 FQGNSA. The CDR3 is made up of 15 amino acids. CDR3 coding DNA: TGTGCCAGCAGCGCATACAGGGTTTGGAATCAGCCCCAGCATTTT. Protein: CASSAYRVWNQPQHF.

In its sample, this clonotype was seen a few times. This sequence may be a read error, since a much larger clone differs from it by one base. The chain carries TRBV19 and TRBJ1-6, with D possibly TRBD1 on 5 matching bases. This CDR3 is built from 16 residues. Germline lookup yields CDR1 LNHDA and CDR2 SQIVND (reference sequence). CDR3 in DNA: TGTGCCAGTAGGGGACTGTTCAGCTCCCATAATTCACCCCTCCACTTT. Translated: CASRGLFSSHNSPLHF.

V is TRBV19 and J is TRBJ1-4; D call uncertain. The CDR3 runs to 10 residues. In germline, CDR1 is LNHDA, CDR2 SQIVND (reference sequence). V gave up 8 bases and J gave up 8 bases, with 6 bases separating them. This CDR3 is CASGWEKLFF. In DNA form, the CDR3 reads TGTGCCAGTGGTTGGGAAAAACTGTTTTTT.

The V and J genes are TRBV18 and TRBJ2-3; D gene unclear. The V gene lost 6 bases and the J gene lost 0 bases, with 13 bases spanning the gap. The CDR3 is 15 residues long. Germline assignment: CDR1 KGHSH and CDR2 LQKENI. The CDR3 DNA reads as TGTGCCAGCTCCCTCACCGCCTCCAGCACAGATACGCAGTATTTT. This sequence encodes CASSLTASSTDTQYF. Full variable domain (outside the CDR3, taken from reference TRBV18 and TRBJ2-3): NAGVMQNPRHLVRRRGQEARLRCSPMKGHSHVYWYRQLPEEGLKFMVYLQKENIIDESGMPKERFSAEFPKEGPSILRIQQVVRGDSAAYFCASSLTASSTDTQYFGPGTRLTVL.

About this clonotype itself: The junction shows a germline mismatch at one end, possibly a read error. V is TRBV20-1 and J is TRBJ2-1; 14 nucleotides line up with TRBD2. Germline CDR1 is DFQATT and CDR2 is SNEGSKA (reference sequence). CDR3 length: 15 residues. The CDR3 DNA sequence: TGCAGTGCCGGGACTAGCGGGAGTACCTACAATGAGCGGTTCTTT. Translation gives CSAGTSGSTYNERFF.

This clonotype was found many times. The chain recombines TRBV6-5 with TRBJ1-2, with 7 bases identical to TRBD1. CDR1 MNHEY and CDR2 SVGAGI come from the germline V gene. V trimming: 7 bases; J trimming: 4 bases; junction bases outside the gene matches: 9. The length of the CDR3 is 14 residues. CDR3 nucleotides: TGTGCCAGCACCCCCACGGGGACAGTCTATGGCTACACCTTC. Encoded protein: CASTPTGTVYGYTF.

This clonotype was observed a handful of times. It may be a read error: a sequence one base away is much more abundant. The V and J genes are TRBV20-1 and TRBJ1-2, with a tentative D call TRBD1 (6 bases). This CDR3 has 12 residues. CDR1 DFQATT and CDR2 SNEGSKA come from the germline V gene (reference sequence). The CDR3, as DNA: TGCAGTGCTAGGAAGGGGGAGGGTGGCTCCACCTTC. It encodes CSARKGEGGSTF.

CDR3 loop: CSASSQQGLPHEQYF. The CDR3 DNA reads TGCAGTGCCAGCAGTCAGCAGGGACTCCCGCACGAGCAGTACTTC. The rearrangement links TRBV20-1 to TRBJ2-7, with a weak D call TRBD2 (6 bases). Germline CDR1 and CDR2: DFQATT and SNEGSKA (reference sequence). V was cut by 6 bases and J by 5 bases, with 23 bases left in between. The CDR3 is made up of 15 amino acids.

The V call is TRBV10-1, the J call TRBJ1-4; unclear D gene. The germline gives CDR1 WNHNN, CDR2 SYGVQD (reference sequence). V shed 0 bases and J shed 4 bases, with 6 bases lying between them. This CDR3 is 14 amino acids long. This CDR3 is CASSESASNEKLFF. The CDR3 nucleotides read TGCGCCAGCAGTGAGTCGGCCAGTAATGAAAAACTGTTTTTT.

This clonotype has just one count. This rearrangement joins TRBV7-9 to TRBJ2-5; TRBD2 might be the D (6 bases). The germline V and J ends were trimmed by 1 base and 2 bases, with 23 bases remaining between them. Germline V gene lookup returns CDR1 SEHNR and CDR2 FQNEAQ (reference sequence). The CDR3 length is 19 residues. The CDR3 DNA follows: TGTGCCAGCAGCTTAGGGTTCGGGATAGACGTAGGGAGGCAAGAGACCCAGTACTTC. This translates into CASSLGFGIDVGRQETQYF.

The V call is TRBV5-4, the J call TRBJ1-6; the D is unclear. V was cut by 0 bases and J by 7 bases, with 8 bases left in between. Looked up from germline, CDR1 is SGHNT and CDR2 is YYREEE (reference sequence). The CDR3 runs to 14 residues. CDR3 sequence (DNA): TGTGCCAGCAGCTTGGGCCAGGCAAATTCACCCCTCCACTTT. It specifies CASSLGQANSPLHF.

This chain uses TRBV7-9 with TRBJ2-7; D is perhaps TRBD2 (5 bases). The DNA end lines up better with TRBJ2-5; the J call may be wrong. CDR1 is SEHNR, CDR2 FQNEAQ, per germline (reference sequence). The CDR3 has 14 amino acids. The CDR3 nucleotides are TGTGCCAGCAGCTCCCTGGACTTTAAAGAGACCCAGTACTTC. This encodes CASSSLDFKETQYF.

This clonotype occurred many times. This could be a read error, since a much larger clone is one nucleotide away. V is TRBV11-2 and J is TRBJ2-5; 8 nucleotides align to TRBD1. There are 13 residues in the CDR3. After removal of 5 bases from V and 7 bases from J, the junction contained 6 bases not matched to a gene. The germline CDR1 and CDR2 sequences are SGHAT and FQNNGV. CDR3 residues: CASSRTGKATQYF. CDR3 sequence (DNA): TGTGCCAGCAGCCGGACAGGGAAAGCGACCCAGTACTTC.

Only a few counts were recorded for this clonotype. V usage is TRBV10-2 and J usage is TRBJ1-3; TRBD1 matches 8 bases. Germline assignment: CDR1 WSHSY and CDR2 SAAADI. The CDR3 has 14 amino acids. V lost 6 bases, J lost 4 bases, and 5 bases stayed unmatched. In DNA, the CDR3 is TGCGCCAGCAGAGGACAGGGAATGGGAAACACCATATATTTT. It translates to CASRGQGMGNTIYF.

This rearrangement joins TRBV5-6 to TRBJ2-4; perhaps D is TRBD1 or TRBD2 (5 bases each). Germline assignment: CDR1 SGHDT and CDR2 YYEEEE. V was trimmed by 6 bases and J by 12 bases, leaving 7 bases between them. The CDR3 spans 9 residues. The CDR3 DNA reads as TGTGCCAGCACGGGACGTCAGTACTTC. It is translated as CASTGRQYF.

Notes on this clonotype: It may be a read error: a sequence one base away is much more abundant. The chain is built from TRBV5-4 and TRBJ1-1; a weak D match, TRBD1 (5 bases). The CDR3 extends over 13 amino acids. Germline values: CDR1 SGHNT, CDR2 YYREEE (reference sequence). The V and J ends lost 2 bases and 4 bases respectively, with 9 bases between them. CDR3 amino acids: CASSLGAGTEAFF. CDR3 nucleotide sequence: TGTGCCAGCAGCTTAGGGGCGGGCACTGAAGCTTTCTTT. The full variable domain, in which reference TRBV5-4 and TRBJ1-1 provide the parts outside the CDR3, is ETGVTQSPTHLIKTRGQQVTLRCSSQSGHNTVSWYQQALGQGPQFIFQYYREEENGRGNFPPRFSGLQFPNYSSELNVNALELDDSALYLCASSLGAGTEAFFGQGTRLTVV.

This clonotype was detected many times. The chain combines TRBV6-1 with TRBJ2-7; 8 bases are shared with TRBD1. Germline V gene data show CDR1 as MNHNS and CDR2 as SASEGT. The CDR3 is 16 residues long. V lost 6 bases to trimming and J lost 5 bases; unmatched junction nucleotides: 15. The CDR3 region has the DNA TGTGCCAGCAGGGGTGCTGCGGGACAGGTGGATAACGAGCAGTACTTC. Amino acid sequence: CASRGAAGQVDNEQYF.

With regard to this clonotype: No conserved phenylalanine or tryptophan ends this CDR3, so it is likely a read error. The DNA is left out, because the CDR3 cannot be placed on it with certainty; the CDR3 is given as TCRdb lists it. The V call is TRBV2, the J call TRBJ2-6. CDR1 is SNHLY, CDR2 FYNNEI, per germline. From its first to its last residue, the CDR3 has 16 amino acids. CDR3 in amino acids: CASSLGRISGANVLAL.

Comment on this clonotype: The conserved phenylalanine or tryptophan is not found at the CDR3 terminus, so this likely reflects a read error. The chain recombines TRBV30 with TRBJ2-2; 8 bases match TRBD2. This CDR3 contains 15 residues. Germline V gene lookup returns CDR1 GTSNPN and CDR2 SVGIG (reference sequence). V dropped 4 bases and J dropped 2; count of bases not matched to a gene: 6. The CDR3 DNA follows: TGTGCCTGGACCGGCGGGAGGATTAACACCGGGGAGCTGTTTCTT. This sequence encodes CAWTGGRINTGELFL.

This sequence joins TRBV19 and TRBJ1-3; D gene ambiguous. Per the germline V gene, CDR1 is LNHDA and CDR2 is SQIVND (reference sequence). The length of the CDR3 is 16 residues. Trimming took 2 bases from V and 0 from J, leaving 11 bases between them. CDR3 residues: CASSIRAGPSGNTIYF. In DNA form, the CDR3 reads TGTGCCAGTAGTATAAGGGCGGGCCCCTCTGGAAACACCATATATTTT.

This clonotype was seen only a few times. This may arise from a read error, as a much more abundant clone is one base away. The rearrangement uses TRBV11-2 and TRBJ2-1; the D gene is possibly TRBD1 (6 bases). CDR3 length equals 13 residues. Germline V gene lookup returns CDR1 SGHAT and CDR2 FQNNGV. V was pared by 2 bases and J by 9 bases, with 11 bases between. The CDR3 here is CASSLYRDTEQFF. CDR3 sequence (DNA): TGTGCCAGCAGCTTATACAGGGATACTGAGCAGTTCTTC.